This entry is about one T cell receptor beta chain. This record comes from a study of identical twins. The CDR3 runs 16 residues. Trimming took off 1 base at V and 1 base at J, with 13 bases between the two ends. From germline, CDR1 is SEHNR and CDR2 FQNEAQ (reference sequence). TCRdb recomputed calls from the 5' RACE reads with MiXCR, one row per CDR3 protein. The sample records roughly 230,000 distinct CDR3 sequences, about 9% being singletons. The same data also contributed to another study, on yellow fever vaccine responses in identical twins.

Sequencing was carried out using CD8+ T cells sorted from blood. The TCR comes from a woman aged 18-29 years in good health. The J gene is TRBJ1-1, the V gene TRBV7-9; weak D call: TRBD1 (5 bases). This CDR3 reads CASSLVTGTENTEAFF. The CDR3 region has the DNA TGTGCCAGCAGCTTAGTCACCGGGACGGAGAACACTGAAGCTTTCTTT.